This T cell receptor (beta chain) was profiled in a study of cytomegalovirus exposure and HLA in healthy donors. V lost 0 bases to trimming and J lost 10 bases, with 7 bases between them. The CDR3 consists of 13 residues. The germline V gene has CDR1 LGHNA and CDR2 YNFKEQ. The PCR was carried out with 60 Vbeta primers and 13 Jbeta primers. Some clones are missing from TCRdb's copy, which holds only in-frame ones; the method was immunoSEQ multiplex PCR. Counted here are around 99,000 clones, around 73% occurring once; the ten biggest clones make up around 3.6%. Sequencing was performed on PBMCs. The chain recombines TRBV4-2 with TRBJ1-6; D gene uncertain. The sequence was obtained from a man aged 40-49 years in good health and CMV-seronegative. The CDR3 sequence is CASSQDGESPLHF. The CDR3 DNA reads TGTGCCAGCAGCCAAGATGGAGAATCACCCCTCCACTTT.